The rows below give T cell receptor beta chains drawn from one sample of a study of OX40 agonist ivuxolimab in advanced cancers. The repertoire was sequenced with immunoSEQ multiplex PCR; TCRdb's copy has only in-frame clones and lacks some. The sample yields tens of thousands of clones, 90% to 95% seen once. The sample here was CD4+ or CD8+ T cells sorted from blood, taken in a trial of the OX40 agonist ivuxolimab. All receptors come from an adult with an advanced solid tumor such as melanoma, head and neck, liver or kidney cancer. Both conserved end residues are part of each CDR3. The D gene is left open where the match is weak. The size entry is marked missing in some rows and otherwise reads once, few, many or a size class.

J gene: TRBJ1-1; clone size: -; V gene: TRBV28; D gene: TRBD1; CDR3 DNA: TGTGCCAGCAGCCCACACACAGGGGACACCACTGAAGCTTTCTTT; CDR3 protein: CASSPHTGDTTEAFF
J gene: TRBJ2-2; clone size: -; V gene: TRBV5-1; D gene: -; CDR3 DNA: TGCGCCAGCAGCTTGGACCCTGTCGGGACCACCGGGGAGCTGTTTTTT; CDR3 protein: CASSLDPVGTTGELFF
J gene: TRBJ1-5; clone size: -; V gene: TRBV4-1; D gene: -; CDR3 DNA: TGCGCCAGCAGCCAAGTCGGCCAGCCCCAGCATTTT; CDR3 protein: CASSQVGQPQHF
J gene: TRBJ1-1; clone size: -; V gene: TRBV30; D gene: TRBD1; CDR3 DNA: TGTGCCTGGAGTCTGGACAGGCAGTTGAACACTGAAGCTTTCTTT; CDR3 protein: CAWSLDRQLNTEAFF
J gene: TRBJ1-4; clone size: -; V gene: TRBV28; D gene: -; CDR3 DNA: TGTGCCAGCAGTTTAGGGGAAAAACTGTTTTTT; CDR3 protein: CASSLGEKLFF
J gene: TRBJ1-1; clone size: -; V gene: TRBV27; D gene: TRBD1; CDR3 DNA: TGTGCCAGCAGACCTCTGCGGACAGGGCCGAACACTGAAGCTTTCTTT; CDR3 protein: CASRPLRTGPNTEAFF
J gene: TRBJ2-5; clone size: once; V gene: TRBV5-4; D gene: TRBD2; CDR3 DNA: TGTGCCAGCAGCTGGGGGGGAGCTGAGACCCAGTACTTC; CDR3 protein: CASSWGGAETQYF
J gene: TRBJ2-7; clone size: few; V gene: TRBV19; D gene: TRBD1; CDR3 DNA: TGTGCCAGTAGTAGTGGGACAGAGCTTTTGGGGGAGCAGTACTTC; CDR3 protein: CASSSGTELLGEQYF
J gene: TRBJ2-3; clone size: -; V gene: TRBV27; D gene: -; CDR3 DNA: TGTGCCAGCAGTTTCCCCGGGACAGATACGCAGTATTTT; CDR3 protein: CASSFPGTDTQYF
J gene: TRBJ1-1; clone size: -; V gene: TRBV4-3; D gene: -; CDR3 DNA: TGCGCCAGCAGCCAAGAGGCCGGATTAAGCACTGAAGCTTTCTTT; CDR3 protein: CASSQEAGLSTEAFF
J gene: TRBJ1-2; clone size: -; V gene: TRBV7-1; D gene: -; CDR3 DNA: TGTGCCAGCAGCAACGGACCCGGAGTGGACTATGGCTACACCTTC; CDR3 protein: CASSNGPGVDYGYTF
J gene: TRBJ2-5; clone size: -; V gene: TRBV5-1; D gene: -; CDR3 DNA: TGCGCCAGCAGCTTGGGACAATCAGAGACCCAGTACTTC; CDR3 protein: CASSLGQSETQYF
J gene: TRBJ1-1; clone size: once; V gene: TRBV7-2; D gene: -; CDR3 DNA: TGTGCCAGCAGCTTAGCGGAGGGGACTGAAGCTTTCTTT; CDR3 protein: CASSLAEGTEAFF
J gene: TRBJ1-3; clone size: -; V gene: TRBV7-2; D gene: -; CDR3 DNA: TGTGCCAGCAGCTTCTGGGTATTTGGAAACACCATATATTTT; CDR3 protein: CASSFWVFGNTIYF
J gene: TRBJ2-1; clone size: -; V gene: TRBV19; D gene: TRBD2; CDR3 DNA: TGTGCCAGTAGTCTCGGGACTAGGAACAATGAGCAGTTCTTC; CDR3 protein: CASSLGTRNNEQFF
J gene: TRBJ2-1; clone size: -; V gene: TRBV28; D gene: TRBD2; CDR3 DNA: TGTGCCAGCAGTTTAGCGGGGGGTCTAGGGCTACAGTTCTTC; CDR3 protein: CASSLAGGLGLQFF
J gene: TRBJ2-3; clone size: -; V gene: TRBV7-2; D gene: -; CDR3 DNA: TGTGCCAGCAGCTTCCTAGCGCATAGCACAGATACGCAGTATTTT; CDR3 protein: CASSFLAHSTDTQYF
J gene: TRBJ2-2; clone size: -; V gene: TRBV19; D gene: -; CDR3 DNA: TGTGCCAGCCGTCCGGTCAACACCGGGGAGCTGTTTTTT; CDR3 protein: CASRPVNTGELFF
J gene: TRBJ1-3; clone size: -; V gene: TRBV4-1; D gene: -; CDR3 DNA: TGCGCCAGCAGCCTTATATCTCTAGGAAACACCATATATTTT; CDR3 protein: CASSLISLGNTIYF
J gene: TRBJ1-2; clone size: -; V gene: TRBV11-3; D gene: -; CDR3 DNA: TGTGCCAGCAGTACTGGCTCTAACTATGGCTACACCTTC; CDR3 protein: CASSTGSNYGYTF
J gene: TRBJ1-5; clone size: once; V gene: TRBV18; D gene: -; CDR3 DNA: TGTGCCAGCTCACTCGATCCGGCGGGCAATCAGCCCCAGCATTTT; CDR3 protein: CASSLDPAGNQPQHF
J gene: TRBJ2-2; clone size: -; V gene: TRBV5-6; D gene: TRBD1; CDR3 DNA: TGTGCCAGCAGCTTGGGAACAGGGGTCACCGGGGAGCTGTTTTTT; CDR3 protein: CASSLGTGVTGELFF
J gene: TRBJ1-1; clone size: -; V gene: TRBV29-1; D gene: -; CDR3 DNA: TGCAGCGTTTTGGGGGTGGCGAACACTGAAGCTTTCTTT; CDR3 protein: CSVLGVANTEAFF
J gene: TRBJ2-2; clone size: -; V gene: TRBV18; D gene: TRBD2; CDR3 DNA: TGTGCCAGCTCTCCGGCGGCGGGAGCTGGGGAGCTGTTTTTT; CDR3 protein: CASSPAAGAGELFF
J gene: TRBJ1-1; clone size: -; V gene: TRBV30; D gene: -; CDR3 DNA: TGTGCCTGGAGTAGAGGACAGACACAAGCTTTCTTT; CDR3 protein: CAWSRGQTQAFF
J gene: TRBJ2-7; clone size: few; V gene: TRBV5-1; D gene: -; CDR3 DNA: TGCGCCAGCAGTGGGCCCGACGAGCAGTACTTC; CDR3 protein: CASSGPDEQYF
J gene: TRBJ2-3; clone size: -; V gene: TRBV11-3; D gene: TRBD2; CDR3 DNA: TGTGCCAGCAGCTTAGGGGCTAGCGGGGTTAGCACAGATACGCAGTATTTT; CDR3 protein: CASSLGASGVSTDTQYF
J gene: TRBJ2-2; clone size: -; V gene: TRBV6-1; D gene: -; CDR3 DNA: TGTGCCAGCACCTTTTACACCGGGGAGCTGTTTTTT; CDR3 protein: CASTFYTGELFF
J gene: TRBJ2-6; clone size: -; V gene: TRBV10-1; D gene: -; CDR3 DNA: TGCGCCAGCAGTGGAGATACCGGGGCCAACGTCCTGACTTTC; CDR3 protein: CASSGDTGANVLTF
J gene: TRBJ2-7; clone size: -; V gene: TRBV5-4; D gene: TRBD1; CDR3 DNA: TGTGCCAGCAGCCAGGGACAGGGTCGCGACGAGCAGTACTTC; CDR3 protein: CASSQGQGRDEQYF
J gene: TRBJ2-1; clone size: few; V gene: TRBV6-5; D gene: -; CDR3 DNA: TGTGCCAGCAGTTACGCGGGGCCTTTCGTCAATGAGCAGTTCTTC; CDR3 protein: CASSYAGPFVNEQFF
J gene: TRBJ1-2; clone size: -; V gene: TRBV10-1; D gene: -; CDR3 DNA: TGCGCCAGCAGTCCGACCTCACCTTCTAACTATGGCTACACCTTC; CDR3 protein: CASSPTSPSNYGYTF
J gene: TRBJ2-3; clone size: -; V gene: TRBV7-7; D gene: TRBD2; CDR3 DNA: TGTGCTAGCAGCCCTGGGACTAGTGTGGATACGCAGTATTTT; CDR3 protein: CASSPGTSVDTQYF
J gene: TRBJ2-3; clone size: once; V gene: TRBV9; D gene: -; CDR3 DNA: TGTGCCAGCAGCCGCCTGGGGAGGGGGACAGATACGCAGTATTTT; CDR3 protein: CASSRLGRGTDTQYF
J gene: TRBJ1-5; clone size: -; V gene: TRBV7-9; D gene: TRBD1; CDR3 DNA: TGTGCCAGCAGCTTAGGGCAGGGGGCAGGCAATCAGCCCCAGCATTTT; CDR3 protein: CASSLGQGAGNQPQHF
J gene: TRBJ1-5; clone size: -; V gene: TRBV15; D gene: -; CDR3 DNA: TGTGCCACCAGCAGAGATCCAGGGGTGCAGCCCCAGCATTTT; CDR3 protein: CATSRDPGVQPQHF
J gene: TRBJ1-2; clone size: -; V gene: TRBV19; D gene: TRBD1; CDR3 DNA: TGTGCCAGTAGCGACAGGGGATACTATGGCTACACCTTC; CDR3 protein: CASSDRGYYGYTF
J gene: TRBJ2-5; clone size: -; V gene: TRBV2; D gene: TRBD2; CDR3 DNA: TGTGCCAGCAGTGAGCCCGGTAGCGGGGGATGGGAGACCCAGTACTTC; CDR3 protein: CASSEPGSGGWETQYF
J gene: TRBJ1-2; clone size: -; V gene: TRBV28; D gene: -; CDR3 DNA: TGTGCCAGCACAAGGAGTTTCAGGGATAATGGCTACACCTTC; CDR3 protein: CASTRSFRDNGYTF
J gene: TRBJ2-3; clone size: -; V gene: TRBV5-4; D gene: TRBD2; CDR3 DNA: TGTGCCAGCAGCTTGGGTGGCGGGAGAAGCACAGATACGCAGTATTTT; CDR3 protein: CASSLGGGRSTDTQYF
J gene: TRBJ2-5; clone size: -; V gene: TRBV29-1; D gene: TRBD1; CDR3 DNA: TGCAGCGTCGACCGGGACAGACAAGAGACCCAGTACTTC; CDR3 protein: CSVDRDRQETQYF
J gene: TRBJ2-7; clone size: -; V gene: TRBV28; D gene: TRBD1; CDR3 DNA: TGTGCCAGCAGTCAGACAGGGAGAGAGCAGTACTTC; CDR3 protein: CASSQTGREQYF
J gene: TRBJ2-1; clone size: once; V gene: TRBV7-2; D gene: TRBD2; CDR3 DNA: TGTGCCAGCAGCCCTCCGGGACTAGCAGATTACAATGAGCAGTTCTTC; CDR3 protein: CASSPPGLADYNEQFF
J gene: TRBJ2-3; clone size: -; V gene: TRBV7-2; D gene: TRBD1; CDR3 DNA: TGTGCCAGCAGCCCATGGACAGGGCCGGATACGCAGTATTTT; CDR3 protein: CASSPWTGPDTQYF
J gene: TRBJ2-1; clone size: -; V gene: TRBV7-9; D gene: -; CDR3 DNA: TGTGCCAGCAGCTTACAACAGAACTACAATGAGCAGTTCTTC; CDR3 protein: CASSLQQNYNEQFF
J gene: TRBJ1-1; clone size: -; V gene: TRBV6-6; D gene: -; CDR3 DNA: TGTGCCAGCTCGGAAGCCATGAACACTGAAGCTTTCTTT; CDR3 protein: CASSEAMNTEAFF
J gene: TRBJ2-7; clone size: -; V gene: TRBV7-2; D gene: -; CDR3 DNA: TGTGCCAGCACCGACAGACAGCCGGGGGAGCAGTACTTC; CDR3 protein: CASTDRQPGEQYF
J gene: TRBJ2-7; clone size: once; V gene: TRBV7-8; D gene: -; CDR3 DNA: TGTGCCAGCAGCTTAGGAGGAGGGACTGCCACATACGAGCAGTACTTC; CDR3 protein: CASSLGGGTATYEQYF
J gene: TRBJ1-1; clone size: -; V gene: TRBV15; D gene: -; CDR3 DNA: TGTGCCACCAGCAGAGGGGGCAGCCTGAACACTGAAGCTTTCTTT; CDR3 protein: CATSRGGSLNTEAFF
J gene: TRBJ1-1; clone size: -; V gene: TRBV11-3; D gene: -; CDR3 DNA: TGTGCCAGCAGCACCTCAGGGAAGACTGAAGCTTTCTTT; CDR3 protein: CASSTSGKTEAFF
J gene: TRBJ1-1; clone size: -; V gene: TRBV19; D gene: TRBD1; CDR3 DNA: TGTGCCAGTAGATCCCCAGGGGGGAACACTGAAGCTTTCTTT; CDR3 protein: CASRSPGGNTEAFF
J gene: TRBJ2-2; clone size: -; V gene: TRBV7-6; D gene: TRBD1; CDR3 DNA: TGTGCCAGCAGCTCGGGACAGAGGAACACCGGGGAGCTGTTTTTT; CDR3 protein: CASSSGQRNTGELFF
J gene: TRBJ1-2; clone size: once; V gene: TRBV18; D gene: TRBD1; CDR3 DNA: TGTGCCAGCTCACCACCCCGGGACAGCTATGGCTACACCTTC; CDR3 protein: CASSPPRDSYGYTF
J gene: TRBJ2-7; clone size: -; V gene: TRBV27; D gene: TRBD2; CDR3 DNA: TGTGCCAGCAGTTATAGTCGACTAGCGGGAGGCGAGCAGTACTTC; CDR3 protein: CASSYSRLAGGEQYF
J gene: TRBJ1-2; clone size: -; V gene: TRBV4-2; D gene: TRBD1; CDR3 DNA: TGTGCCAGCAGCCAAGGTACGGGACAGGGGTACTATGGCTACACCTTC; CDR3 protein: CASSQGTGQGYYGYTF
J gene: TRBJ1-1; clone size: -; V gene: TRBV30; D gene: -; CDR3 DNA: TGTGCCTGGAGTGCCGGGGTCGCTGAAGCTTTCTTT; CDR3 protein: CAWSAGVAEAFF